This T cell receptor beta chain was sequenced for a study of blood T cell repertoires in COVID-19. About the study: Samples representing acute and convalescent COVID-19 were sourced from the United States, Italy and Spain. T cells, B-cell-depleted T cells, or PBMCs supplied cDNA or gDNA.

Patients of the Seattle cohort, enrolled during active infection, were followed longitudinally. Under the authors' procedure: Using reference gene primer amplification, nucleated cell counts were estimated. The data were produced by immunoSEQ multiplex PCR, yet TCRdb's version contains in-frame clones alone and is incomplete. V and J calls plus clone size are reproduced from that table; the DNA served to infer D and trimming. The table includes 350,000 to 450,000 clones, 80% to 90% detected once. The CDR3 is made up of 15 amino acids. The V and J ends lost 6 bases and 2 bases respectively, with 17 bases between them. Germline loops: CDR1 MNHEY, CDR2 SMNVEV (reference sequence).

The genes are TRBV27 and TRBJ2-7; TRBD2 is a possible D gene (5 bases). The sequenced sample was peripheral blood. The clonotype was recovered from a woman aged 55-70 years with COVID-19, enrolled during active disease. CDR3 residues: CASSPFEGTPYEQYF. CDR3 in DNA: TGTGCCAGCAGCCCCTTTGAGGGTACCCCCTACGAGCAGTACTTC.